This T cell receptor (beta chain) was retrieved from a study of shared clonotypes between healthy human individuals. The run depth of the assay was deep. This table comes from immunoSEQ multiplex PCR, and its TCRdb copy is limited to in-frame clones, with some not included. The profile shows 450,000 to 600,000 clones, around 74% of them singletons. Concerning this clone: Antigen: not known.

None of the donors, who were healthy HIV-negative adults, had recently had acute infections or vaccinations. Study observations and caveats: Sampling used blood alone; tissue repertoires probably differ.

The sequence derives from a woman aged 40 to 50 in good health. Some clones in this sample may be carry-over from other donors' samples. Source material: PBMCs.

Written as DNA, the CDR3 is TGTGCCAGCAGTTCCGGGCGCGGGGGTGAGCAGTTCTTC. Encoded protein: CASSSGRGGEQFF. V is TRBV27 and J is TRBJ2-1; TRBD2 agrees at 7 bases. Germline V gene sequence: CDR1 MNHEY, CDR2 SMNVEV (reference sequence). J lost 9 bases, V lost 4 bases, and 6 bases had no gene match. The CDR3 loop spans 13 amino acids.